This entry features one T cell receptor beta chain sequence. Only in-frame clones appear in the TCRdb table, and some are missing; sequencing was by immunoSEQ multiplex PCR. The repertoire consists of about 360,000 clones, with around 83% occurring once and the leading ten covering approximately 3%. The data originate from a study of blood T cell repertoires in COVID-19. Turning to the study itself: The analysed material was cDNA or gDNA that came from T cells, B-cell-depleted T cells, or PBMCs.

Germline V gene sequence: CDR1 MGHDK, CDR2 SYGVNS. The CDR3 consists of 14 residues. With V trimmed by 4 bases and J by 6 bases, 1 base remained unmatched. The rearrangement links TRBV25-1 to TRBJ1-4; 11 positions match TRBD1. The sample taken for sequencing was peripheral blood. This receptor was obtained from a man aged 30 to 45 with active or convalescent COVID-19. CDR3 loop: CASSGDRGDEKLFF. CDR3 nucleotides: TGTGCCAGCAGTGGGGACAGGGGGGATGAAAAACTGTTTTTT.